The clone carrying this T cell receptor beta chain was counted only a few times. Its target is not known. The data belong to a study of blood T cells in healthy people across ages. Points from the study as a whole: Older individuals had lower TCR beta diversity per million T cells (the decline was roughly linear).

CDR1 and CDR2 from the germline V gene are LNHNV and YYDKDF (reference sequence). V was pared by 4 bases and J by 4 bases, with 22 bases between. The CDR3 is made up of 17 amino acids. A sample-barcoded 5' primer and a J-beta primer mix were used in a second PCR of roughly 6 to 11 cycles. Every sample returned 2.5 million or more CDR3-containing paired-end reads. One entry per CDR3 protein, called by TCRdb with MiXCR from the 5' RACE reads. This sample has around 1,500,000 distinct CDR3 sequences, with approximately 28% found just once. The sequencing input was blood. The chain carries TRBV15 and TRBJ1-2, with a tentative D call TRBD1 (6 bases). This TCR was recovered from a woman aged 25 to 39 in good health. The CDR3 DNA reads as TGTGCCACCAGCATTGGGACACTACAGGGAGCCGGCTATGGCTACACCTTC. It is translated as CATSIGTLQGAGYGYTF.